The 5 T cell receptor beta chains reported below all come from one sample, sequenced in a study of T cell clones after liver transplantation. The table came from immunoSEQ multiplex PCR; TCRdb's copy has only in-frame clones and leaves some out. The table shows tens of thousands of clones, with 70% to 85% occurring only once. Sequencing used CD4+ T cells from blood, obtained before liver transplant. All receptors derive from a human donor who received a liver transplant.

This chain joins TRBV6-1 and TRBJ1-4, with 10 nucleotides matching TRBD1. The CDR3 contains 14 residues. CDR1 is MNHNS and CDR2 is SASEGT in the germline V gene. Trimming took 7 bases from V and 5 from J; bases not matched to a gene: 4. This CDR3 reads CASIRDRGNEKLFF. The CDR3 nucleotides read TGTGCCAGCATCCGGGACAGGGGAAATGAAAAACTGTTTTTT.

This clone was counted a few times. This specimen includes other DNA sequences encoding the same CDR3. The chain joins TRBV28 to TRBJ1-2; the D is unclear. Germline-derived CDR1 and CDR2 are MDHEN and SYDVKM. There are 13 residues in the CDR3. V was shortened by 5 bases and J by 2 bases, with 9 bases between the two germline ends. CDR3 sequence (DNA): TGTGCCAGCAGTCCTGGACTCAACTATGGCTACACCTTC. This sequence encodes CASSPGLNYGYTF.

For the CDR3, the DNA is TGTGCCAGCAGCCGGATCGGGGACGAGCAGTACTTC. Encoded protein: CASSRIGDEQYF. This chain joins TRBV7-2 and TRBJ2-7; TRBD2 might be the D (5 bases). Trimming left V 5 bases short and J 5 bases short, with 10 bases between. The CDR3 length is 12 residues. Per the germline V gene, CDR1 is SGHTA and CDR2 is FQGNSA.

The chain couples TRBV7-9 to TRBJ2-2; the D gene is possibly TRBD2 (5 bases). V lost 11 bases to trimming and J lost 6 bases, with 19 bases between them. Germline V gene lookup returns CDR1 SEHNR and CDR2 FQNEAQ (reference sequence). The CDR3 consists of 14 residues. The chain's CDR3 is CARSRGPSSGELFF. As DNA, the CDR3 is TGTGCCCGATCTAGAGGGCCGAGTTCCGGGGAGCTGTTTTTT.

This sequence joins TRBV28 and TRBJ2-5; the match to TRBD2 covers 7 bases. V shed 4 bases, J shed 2 bases, and the junction held 4 bases outside the gene matches. Looked up from germline, CDR1 is MDHEN and CDR2 is SYDVKM. The CDR3 loop spans 14 amino acids. CDR3 loop: CASSSPSGQETQYF. The CDR3 coding sequence is TGTGCCAGCAGTTCGCCTAGCGGTCAAGAGACCCAGTACTTC.